This T cell receptor (beta chain) was observed in a study of CD8 T cells in ankylosing spondylitis. Whole-study results and caveats: Disease-linked clones proved CD8+ and comparatively uncommon in peripheral blood.

Each CDR3 protein gets one entry after TCRdb re-called the 5' RACE reads with MiXCR. The profile shows hundreds of thousands of distinct CDR3 sequences, 20% to 30% of them singletons. The CDR3 is made up of 15 amino acids. Between the trimmed V and J ends, which lost 6 bases and 1 base, there was a span of 10 bases. This clonotype has a handful of counts. What it recognizes is unknown. The TCR sequence derives from a male donor with ankylosing spondylitis or in good health (not recorded which). Sequences were obtained from blood, either unsorted or a sorted T cell fraction (not recorded which). This chain links TRBV12-3 or TRBV12-4 with TRBJ2-6; no reliable D call. The CDR3 here is CASSLSASGANVLTF. As DNA, the CDR3 is TGTGCCAGCAGCTTATCGGCTTCTGGGGCCAACGTCCTGACTTTC.